These 10 T cell receptor beta chains originate from one sample sequenced in a study of cytomegalovirus exposure and HLA in healthy donors. In the PCR, 60 Vbeta and 13 Jbeta primers were used. The assay was immunoSEQ multiplex PCR, and TCRdb's table has in-frame clones only and misses some. The sample carries over 85,000 clones, 76% recorded once. The sequencing sample was made of PBMCs. The receptors derive from a man aged 25-45 years in good health and CMV-seropositive.

The chain combines TRBV2 with TRBJ2-1, with 10 bases fitting TRBD1. The trim removed 5 bases at V and 6 bases at J, leaving 13 bases unmatched. From germline, CDR1 is SNHLY and CDR2 FYNNEI. The CDR3 totals 17 residues. CDR3 nucleotides: TGTGCCAGCAGTTCCGACCCTAGACAGGGGGCCATCAATGAGCAGTTCTTC. Its protein is CASSSDPRQGAINEQFF.

The chain is built from TRBV29-1 and TRBJ1-1, with 9 positions matching TRBD1. J lost 1 base, V lost 3 bases, and 6 bases had no gene match. The CDR3 extends over 15 amino acids. Germline CDR1 and CDR2: SQVTM and ANQGSEA. CDR3 coding DNA: TGCAGCGTTGACCCCTCGACAGGGGGGAACACTGAAGCTTTCTTT. As protein: CSVDPSTGGNTEAFF.

This chain uses TRBV19 with TRBJ1-2; 7 nucleotides line up with TRBD1. The length of the CDR3 is 17 residues. Germline loops: CDR1 LNHDA, CDR2 SQIVND (reference sequence). After removal of 5 bases from V and 0 bases from J, the junction contained 12 bases not matched to a gene. The CDR3 DNA is TGTGCCAGTAGTCCGGCGAAAGGGACAGACGCTAACTATGGCTACACCTTC. Translated, it gives CASSPAKGTDANYGYTF.

The rearrangement links TRBV11-2 to TRBJ2-5; 7 bases are a match to TRBD1. CDR3 length equals 16 residues. After removal of 2 bases from V and 4 bases from J, the junction contained 10 bases not matched to a gene. Germline lookup yields CDR1 SGHAT and CDR2 FQNNGV. For the CDR3, the DNA is TGTGCCAGCAGCTTAACCGCGACAGGGATAGGAGAGACCCAGTACTTC. Its translation is CASSLTATGIGETQYF.

The genes are TRBV4-2 and TRBJ2-7; 8 nucleotides match TRBD2. This CDR3 contains 13 residues. CDR1 LGHNA and CDR2 YNFKEQ come from the germline V gene. The V and J ends lost 4 bases and 5 bases, in that order; junction bases with no gene match: 4. The CDR3 nucleotides read TGTGCCAGCAGCCCCGGGACTAGTGACGAGCAGTACTTC. Translating it yields CASSPGTSDEQYF.

Written as DNA, the CDR3 is TGTGCCAGCAGCTTCCCAGGGAATCAGCCCCAGCATTTT. Encoded protein: CASSFPGNQPQHF. The rearrangement joins TRBV7-2 to TRBJ1-5; the D gene is possibly TRBD1 (5 bases). The germline CDR1 and CDR2 sequences are SGHTA and FQGNSA. The CDR3 loop spans 13 amino acids. The germline V and J ends were trimmed by 3 bases and 4 bases, with 7 bases remaining between them.

The rearrangement joins TRBV6-6 to TRBJ1-5; 11 bases are shared with TRBD1. Looked up from germline, CDR1 is MNHNY and CDR2 is SVGAGI (reference sequence). The J segment lost 6 bases and the V segment lost 4 bases, leaving 5 bases of the junction unmatched. The CDR3 consists of 15 residues. The CDR3 region has the DNA TGTGCCAGCAGTTCCGGGACAGGGGGAGGTCAGCCCCAGCATTTT. This sequence encodes CASSSGTGGGQPQHF.

This clone occurred a few times. The chain couples TRBV19 to TRBJ2-1; D gene uncertain. V was clipped by 1 base and J by 6 bases, with 10 bases between them. CDR3 size: 14 residues. Looked up from germline, CDR1 is LNHDA and CDR2 is SQIVND (reference sequence). This CDR3 is CASSIGSYVNEQFF. CDR3 nucleotide sequence: TGTGCCAGTAGTATAGGGTCCTACGTCAATGAGCAGTTCTTC.

This chain connects TRBV19 to TRBJ2-1; 8 positions agree with TRBD2. The CDR3 length is 16 residues. The germline gives CDR1 LNHDA, CDR2 SQIVND (reference sequence). The V gene end was trimmed by 4 bases and the J gene end by 8 bases; junction bases not matched to a gene: 13. CDR3 sequence: CASSTTGTSGGYEQFF. CDR3 in DNA: TGTGCCAGTAGTACAACCGGGACTAGTGGGGGTTATGAGCAGTTCTTC.

The chain recombines TRBV11-2 with TRBJ2-5, with TRBD2 identical over 10 bases. After removal of 3 bases from V and 9 bases from J, the junction contained 10 bases not matched to a gene. Germline CDR1 is SGHAT and CDR2 is FQNNGV. The CDR3 covers 15 residues. The CDR3 DNA is TGTGCCAGCAGCTTGGGGGGCCTAGCGGGGGTGGCCCAGTACTTC. As protein: CASSLGGLAGVAQYF.